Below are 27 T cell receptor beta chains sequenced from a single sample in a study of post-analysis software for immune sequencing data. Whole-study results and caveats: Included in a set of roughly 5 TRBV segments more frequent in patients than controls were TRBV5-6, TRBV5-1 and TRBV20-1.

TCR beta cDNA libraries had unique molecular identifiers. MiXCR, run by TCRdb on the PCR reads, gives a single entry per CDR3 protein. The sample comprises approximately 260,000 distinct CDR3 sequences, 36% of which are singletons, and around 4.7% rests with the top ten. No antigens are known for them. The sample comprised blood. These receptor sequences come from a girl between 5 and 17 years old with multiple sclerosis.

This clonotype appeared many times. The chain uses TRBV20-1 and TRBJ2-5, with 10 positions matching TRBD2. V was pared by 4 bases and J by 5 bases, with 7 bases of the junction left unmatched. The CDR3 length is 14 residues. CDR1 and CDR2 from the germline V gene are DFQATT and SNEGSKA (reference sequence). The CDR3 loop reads CSAILLAGRETQYF. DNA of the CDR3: TGCAGTGCTATCCTACTAGCGGGAAGGGAGACCCAGTACTTC.

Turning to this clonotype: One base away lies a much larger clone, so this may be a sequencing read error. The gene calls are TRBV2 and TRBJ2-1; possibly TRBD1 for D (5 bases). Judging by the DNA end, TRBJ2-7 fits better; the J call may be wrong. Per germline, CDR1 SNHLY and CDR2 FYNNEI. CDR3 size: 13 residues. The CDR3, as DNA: TGTGCCAGCAGTGAAGAGGGGTACAATGAGCAGTACTTC. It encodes CASSEEGYNEQYF.

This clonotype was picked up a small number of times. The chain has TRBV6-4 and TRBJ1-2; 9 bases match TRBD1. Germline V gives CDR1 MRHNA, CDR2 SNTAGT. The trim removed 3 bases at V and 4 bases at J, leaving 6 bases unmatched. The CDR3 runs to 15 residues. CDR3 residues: CASSEGQGETYGYTF. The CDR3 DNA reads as TGTGCCAGCAGTGAGGGACAGGGAGAGACCTATGGCTACACCTTC.

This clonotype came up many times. The CDR3 is CASSRLAGPSYNEQFF. CDR3 nucleotides: TGTGCCAGCAGCCGACTAGCGGGACCCTCCTACAATGAGCAGTTCTTC. The chain joins TRBV3-1 to TRBJ2-1; 11 bases align to TRBD2. V lost 4 bases, J lost 0 bases, and 2 bases stayed unmatched. Germline CDR1 and CDR2: LGHDT and YNNKEL (reference sequence). This CDR3 has 16 amino acids.

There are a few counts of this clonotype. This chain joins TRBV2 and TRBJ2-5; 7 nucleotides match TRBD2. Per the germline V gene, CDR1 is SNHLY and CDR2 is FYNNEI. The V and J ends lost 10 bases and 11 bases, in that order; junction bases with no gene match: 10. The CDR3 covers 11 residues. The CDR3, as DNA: TGTGCCACCACTGAGCGGGATGAGCAGTACTTC. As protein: CATTERDEQYF.

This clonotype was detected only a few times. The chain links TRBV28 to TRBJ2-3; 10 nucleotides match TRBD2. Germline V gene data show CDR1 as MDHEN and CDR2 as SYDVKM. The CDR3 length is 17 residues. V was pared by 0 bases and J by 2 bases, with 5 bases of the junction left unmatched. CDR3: CASSLWASGGVTDTQYF. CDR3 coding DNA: TGTGCCAGCAGTTTATGGGCTAGCGGGGGCGTCACAGATACGCAGTATTTT.

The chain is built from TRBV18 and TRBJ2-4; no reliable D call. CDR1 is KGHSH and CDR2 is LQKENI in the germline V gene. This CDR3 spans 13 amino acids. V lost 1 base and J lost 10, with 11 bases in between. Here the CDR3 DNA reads TGTGCCAGCTCACCACGGAACCCGCGAATTCAGTACTTC. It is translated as CASSPRNPRIQYF.

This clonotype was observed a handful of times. CDR3 sequence: CASSTITGAGVAYEQYF. DNA for the CDR3: TGTGCCAGCAGCACGATCACTGGGGCGGGAGTTGCTTACGAGCAGTACTTC. The chain has TRBV7-9 and TRBJ2-7; 7 bases are a match to TRBD2. Germline V gives CDR1 SEHNR, CDR2 FQNEAQ (reference sequence). There are 17 residues in the CDR3. The junction had 17 bases not matched to a gene; V was cut back by 5 bases and J by 4 bases.

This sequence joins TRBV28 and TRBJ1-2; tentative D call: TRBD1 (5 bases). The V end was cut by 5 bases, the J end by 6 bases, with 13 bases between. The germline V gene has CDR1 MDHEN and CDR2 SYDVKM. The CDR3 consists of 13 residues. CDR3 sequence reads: CASSPGRKDGYTF. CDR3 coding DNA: TGTGCCAGCAGTCCGGGACGTAAGGATGGCTACACCTTC.

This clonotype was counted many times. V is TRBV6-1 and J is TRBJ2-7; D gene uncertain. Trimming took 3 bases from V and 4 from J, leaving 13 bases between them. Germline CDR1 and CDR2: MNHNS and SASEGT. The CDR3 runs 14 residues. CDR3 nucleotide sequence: TGTGCCAGCAGTGACCCCGGCAGGTATTACGAGCAGTACTTC. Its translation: CASSDPGRYYEQYF.

The CDR3 region is CASSLRGQGGNEQFF. CDR3 DNA: TGTGCCAGCAGTTTGAGGGGACAGGGAGGCAATGAGCAGTTCTTC. The rearrangement uses TRBV28 and TRBJ2-1, with 9 bases lining up with TRBD1. CDR1 and CDR2 (germline): MDHEN, SYDVKM. The CDR3 is made up of 15 amino acids. The V segment lost 3 bases and the J segment 6 bases; nucleotides outside the gene matches: 6.

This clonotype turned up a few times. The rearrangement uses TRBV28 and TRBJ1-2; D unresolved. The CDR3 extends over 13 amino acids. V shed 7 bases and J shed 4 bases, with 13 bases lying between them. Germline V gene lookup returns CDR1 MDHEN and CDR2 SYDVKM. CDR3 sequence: CASKGPGPYGYTF. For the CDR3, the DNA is TGTGCCAGCAAAGGCCCGGGCCCCTATGGCTACACCTTC.

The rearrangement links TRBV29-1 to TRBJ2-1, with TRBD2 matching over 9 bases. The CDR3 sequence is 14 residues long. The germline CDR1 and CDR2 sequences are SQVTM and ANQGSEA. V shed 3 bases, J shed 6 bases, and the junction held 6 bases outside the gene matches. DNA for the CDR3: TGCAGCGTTGATGCGGGAGGGCCAAGCAATGAGCAGTTCTTC. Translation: CSVDAGGPSNEQFF.

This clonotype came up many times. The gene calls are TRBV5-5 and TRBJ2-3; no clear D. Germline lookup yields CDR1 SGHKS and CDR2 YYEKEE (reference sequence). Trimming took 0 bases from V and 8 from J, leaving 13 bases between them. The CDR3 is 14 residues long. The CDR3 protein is CASSLGRALGTQYF. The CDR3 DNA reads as TGTGCCAGCAGCTTGGGACGGGCTTTAGGTACGCAGTATTTT.

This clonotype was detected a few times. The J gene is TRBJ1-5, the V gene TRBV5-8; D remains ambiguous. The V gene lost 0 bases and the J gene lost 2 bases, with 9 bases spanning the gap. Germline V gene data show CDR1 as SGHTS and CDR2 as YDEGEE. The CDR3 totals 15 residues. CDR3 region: CASSLGAGGNQPQHF. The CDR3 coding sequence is TGTGCCAGCAGCTTGGGTGCGGGCGGCAATCAGCCCCAGCATTTT.

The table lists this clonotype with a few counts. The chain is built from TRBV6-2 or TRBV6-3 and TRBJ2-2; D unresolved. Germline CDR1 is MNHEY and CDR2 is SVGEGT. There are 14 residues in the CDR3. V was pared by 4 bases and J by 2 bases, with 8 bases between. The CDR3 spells CASSFVHNTGELFF. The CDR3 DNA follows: TGTGCCAGCAGTTTCGTACACAACACCGGGGAGCTGTTTTTT.

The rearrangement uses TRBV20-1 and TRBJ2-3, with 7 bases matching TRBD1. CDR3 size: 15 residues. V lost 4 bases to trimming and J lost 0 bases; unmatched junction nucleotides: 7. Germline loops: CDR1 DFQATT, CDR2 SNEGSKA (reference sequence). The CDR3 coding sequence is TGCAGTGCTACCACCGACAGGGCCAGCACAGATACGCAGTATTTT. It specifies CSATTDRASTDTQYF.

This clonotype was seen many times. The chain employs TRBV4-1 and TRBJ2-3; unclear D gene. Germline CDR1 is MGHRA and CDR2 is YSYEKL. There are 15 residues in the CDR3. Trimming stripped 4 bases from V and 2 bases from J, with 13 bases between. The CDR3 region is CASSLVGKPTDTQYF. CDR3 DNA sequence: TGCGCCAGCAGCCTTGTGGGGAAACCCACAGATACGCAGTATTTT.

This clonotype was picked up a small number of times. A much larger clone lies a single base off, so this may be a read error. The DNA of the CDR3 is TGTGCCACCAGCGAAGGACAGGGATGTAATGGCTACACCTTC. Translating it yields CATSEGQGCNGYTF. The chain employs TRBV15 and TRBJ1-2; 8 bases agree with TRBD1. Germline CDR1 and CDR2: LNHNV and YYDKDF (reference sequence). With V trimmed by 5 bases and J by 6 bases, 8 bases remained unmatched. The CDR3 covers 14 residues.

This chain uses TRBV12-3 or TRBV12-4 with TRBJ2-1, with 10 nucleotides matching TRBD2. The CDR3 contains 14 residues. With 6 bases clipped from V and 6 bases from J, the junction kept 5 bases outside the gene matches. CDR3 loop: CASRAGGPANEQFF. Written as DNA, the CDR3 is TGTGCCAGCAGAGCGGGAGGGCCGGCCAATGAGCAGTTCTTC.

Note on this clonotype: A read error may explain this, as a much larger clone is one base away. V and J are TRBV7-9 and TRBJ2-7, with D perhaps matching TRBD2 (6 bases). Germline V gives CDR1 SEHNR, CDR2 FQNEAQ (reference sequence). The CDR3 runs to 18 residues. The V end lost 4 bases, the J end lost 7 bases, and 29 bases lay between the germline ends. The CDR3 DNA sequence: TGTGCCAGCAGCTCAAAGGTGGGGCGGGACCCGATCCACAATGAGCAGTACTTC. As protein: CASSSKVGRDPIHNEQYF.

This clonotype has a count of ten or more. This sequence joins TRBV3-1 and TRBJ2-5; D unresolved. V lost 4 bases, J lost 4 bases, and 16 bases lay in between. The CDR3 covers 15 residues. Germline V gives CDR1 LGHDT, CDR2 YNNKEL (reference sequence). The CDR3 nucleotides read TGTGCCAGCAGCCCTGCCGGACGGTGGGGAGAGACCCAGTACTTC. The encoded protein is CASSPAGRWGETQYF.

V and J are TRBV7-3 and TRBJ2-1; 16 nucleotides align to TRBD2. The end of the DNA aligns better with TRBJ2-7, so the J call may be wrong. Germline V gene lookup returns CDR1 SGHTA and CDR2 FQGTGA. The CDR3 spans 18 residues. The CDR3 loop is CASSLGTSGRAAYNEQYF. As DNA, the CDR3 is TGTGCCAGCAGCTTAGGGACTAGCGGGAGGGCGGCCTACAATGAGCAGTACTTC.

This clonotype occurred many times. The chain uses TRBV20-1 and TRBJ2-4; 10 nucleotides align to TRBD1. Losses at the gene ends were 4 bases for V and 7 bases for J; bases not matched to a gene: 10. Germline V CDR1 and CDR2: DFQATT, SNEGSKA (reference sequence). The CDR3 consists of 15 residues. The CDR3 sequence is CSATAPGQGLNIQYF. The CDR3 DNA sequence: TGCAGTGCTACGGCCCCGGGACAGGGGTTGAACATTCAGTACTTC.

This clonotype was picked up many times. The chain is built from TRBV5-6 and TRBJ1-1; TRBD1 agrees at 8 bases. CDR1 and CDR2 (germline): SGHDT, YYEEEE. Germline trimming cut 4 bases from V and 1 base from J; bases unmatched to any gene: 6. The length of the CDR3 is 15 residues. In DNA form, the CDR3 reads TGTGCCAGCAGCCAATCCGGGACAGGGAACACTGAAGCTTTCTTT. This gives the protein CASSQSGTGNTEAFF.

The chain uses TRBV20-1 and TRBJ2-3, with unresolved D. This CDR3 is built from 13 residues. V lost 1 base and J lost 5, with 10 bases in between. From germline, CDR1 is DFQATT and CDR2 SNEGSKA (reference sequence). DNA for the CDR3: TGCAGTGCTAGAGTTGGTGGTGTAGATACGCAGTATTTT. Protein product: CSARVGGVDTQYF.

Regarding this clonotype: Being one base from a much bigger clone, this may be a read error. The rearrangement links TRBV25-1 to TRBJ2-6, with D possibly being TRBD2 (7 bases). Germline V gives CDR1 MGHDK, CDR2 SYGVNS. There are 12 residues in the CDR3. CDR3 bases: TGTGCCACGGGGGGCACGGCCAACGTCCGGACTTTC. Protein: CATGGTANVRTF.